What follows are 31 T cell receptor beta chains derived from one specimen sequenced in a study of blood T cell repertoires in COVID-19. Profiling relied on immunoSEQ multiplex PCR, and the TCRdb table lists in-frame clones only, not all of them. Of more than 200,000 clones in the sample, around 89% were seen once. The sample comprised PBMCs or T cells enriched from blood (not recorded which). The receptors shown here come from a woman in her thirties who had recovered from COVID-19.

This clone was seen a few times. The V call is TRBV11-2, the J call TRBJ2-7; D might be TRBD2 (6 bases). This CDR3 has 15 amino acids. The germline CDR1 and CDR2 sequences are SGHAT and FQNNGV. Trimming pared 5 bases from V and 3 bases from J, leaving 17 bases between. CDR3 in DNA: TGTGCCAGCAGCCCCTCTGTCTCGGGAGACTACGAGCAGTACTTC. Protein sequence: CASSPSVSGDYEQYF.

The chain couples TRBV6-2 or TRBV6-3 to TRBJ1-2, with TRBD1 identical over 10 bases. The V gene end was trimmed by 2 bases and the J gene end by 4 bases; junction bases not matched to a gene: 1. Germline V gene lookup returns CDR1 MNHEY and CDR2 SVGEGT. This CDR3 comprises 14 residues. For the CDR3, the DNA is TGTGCCAGCAGTTACGACAGGGGGCTCTATGGCTACACCTTC. Translation: CASSYDRGLYGYTF.

This clone was seen a handful of times. The chain employs TRBV28 and TRBJ1-3; 7 nucleotides align to TRBD1. The CDR3 has 15 residues. V lost 5 bases to trimming and J lost 1 base; unmatched junction nucleotides: 5. Germline V lookup: CDR1 MDHEN, CDR2 SYDVKM. CDR3 protein: CASSRTGASGNTIYF. CDR3 bases: TGTGCCAGCAGTCGTACAGGGGCTTCTGGAAACACCATATATTTT.

This rearrangement joins TRBV7-2 to TRBJ1-5, with 7 nucleotides matching TRBD1. The CDR3 covers 16 residues. The germline V gene encodes CDR1 SGHTA and CDR2 FQGNSA. The V gene end was trimmed by 0 bases and the J gene end by 3 bases; junction bases not matched to a gene: 5. The CDR3 region has the DNA TGTGCCAGCAGCTTAGCGGGGACAGCGACCAATCAGCCCCAGCATTTT. Translation gives CASSLAGTATNQPQHF.

The table lists this clone with a count of one. This sequence joins TRBV19 and TRBJ2-1; 8 bases are shared with TRBD2. This CDR3 has 15 amino acids. The germline CDR1 and CDR2 sequences are LNHDA and SQIVND (reference sequence). Trimming at V came to 3 bases and at J to 6 bases, leaving 7 bases not matched to a gene. CDR3 protein: CASSIHLAGANEQFF. The DNA for the CDR3 is TGTGCCAGTAGTATCCACCTAGCGGGTGCCAATGAGCAGTTCTTC.

The genes are TRBV28 and TRBJ1-2; 9 nucleotides agree with TRBD1. The CDR3 loop spans 16 amino acids. CDR1 MDHEN and CDR2 SYDVKM come from the germline V gene. J gave up 7 bases and V 6 bases, and 15 bases lay outside the gene matches. The CDR3 sequence: CASSNQPRDRALGYTF. DNA for the CDR3: TGTGCCAGCAGCAACCAACCCCGGGACAGGGCCCTTGGCTACACCTTC.

This clone was found once. The chain joins TRBV18 to TRBJ1-1, with D possibly being TRBD1 (5 bases). Per the germline V gene, CDR1 is KGHSH and CDR2 is LQKENI. V lost 2 bases to trimming and J lost 3 bases, with 10 bases between them. This CDR3 comprises 14 residues. CDR3 coding DNA: TGTGCCAGCTCACCATCGGGGGAATACACTGAAGCTTTCTTT. Translation: CASSPSGEYTEAFF.

CDR3 amino acids: CASSPDTTEAFF. For the CDR3, the DNA is TGTGCCAGCAGCCCAGACACCACTGAAGCTTTCTTT. The V call is TRBV9, the J call TRBJ1-1; D unresolved. CDR3 length: 12 amino acids. Germline V gene lookup returns CDR1 SGDLS and CDR2 YYNGEE. Between the trimmed V and J ends, which lost 4 bases and 4 bases, there was a span of 8 bases.

This clone has just one count. The rearrangement uses TRBV5-1 and TRBJ2-1; 7 bases match TRBD2. With 1 base clipped from V and 4 bases from J, the junction kept 8 bases outside the gene matches. The CDR3 is 16 residues long. In germline, CDR1 is SGHRS, CDR2 YFSETQ. The CDR3 DNA reads as TGCGCCAGCAGCTTGCGCTCTAGCGGAGGATACAATGAGCAGTTCTTC. Residues: CASSLRSSGGYNEQFF.

The V and J genes are TRBV5-8 and TRBJ2-3, with 7 bases lining up with TRBD2. Unmatched junction bases numbered 9, after V lost 1 base and J lost 4 bases. Germline V CDR1 and CDR2: SGHTS, YDEGEE. The CDR3 is 16 residues long. CDR3 DNA: TGTGCCAGCAGCTTGCCACTAGCGAGTGGGGCAGATACGCAGTATTTT. Translated: CASSLPLASGADTQYF.

J is TRBJ2-6 and V is TRBV9; no clear D. Germline loops: CDR1 SGDLS, CDR2 YYNGEE. The CDR3 is 17 amino acids. Trimming pared 3 bases from V and 2 bases from J, leaving 15 bases between. The CDR3 coding sequence is TGTGCCAGCAGCGATCCTCCTGACTGGGCTGGGGCCAACGTCCTGACTTTC. This sequence encodes CASSDPPDWAGANVLTF.

The genes are TRBV7-2 and TRBJ1-5; weak D call: TRBD1 (6 bases). Per the germline V gene, CDR1 is SGHTA and CDR2 is FQGNSA. The CDR3 is 13 amino acids. V was pared by 6 bases and J by 7 bases, with 13 bases between. As DNA, the CDR3 is TGTGCCAGCAGTATCACAGGGAACCAGCCCCAGCATTTT. Its protein is CASSITGNQPQHF.

This chain links TRBV9 with TRBJ2-1; TRBD2 matches at 10 bases. CDR1 and CDR2 (germline): SGDLS, YYNGEE. There are 16 residues in the CDR3. Trimming cost V 4 bases and J 4 bases; bases outside gene matches: 8. DNA of the CDR3: TGTGCCAGCAGCCCCACCCGGACTAGCGGTTACAATGAGCAGTTCTTC. This translates into CASSPTRTSGYNEQFF.

A remark on this clone: An end of the junction differs from the germline gene, which may be a read error. This chain joins TRBV7-7 and TRBJ2-1; D is perhaps TRBD1 (6 bases). There are 15 residues in the CDR3. Germline V gene lookup returns CDR1 SSHAT and CDR2 FNYEAQ (reference sequence). The CDR3 bases are TGTGCTAGCAGCCCAGAGGGGGAACCTTTTCTTGAGCAGTTCTTC. It specifies CASSPEGEPFLEQFF. The whole variable domain, filled in from reference TRBV7-7 and TRBJ2-1, reads GAGVSQSPRYKVTKRGQDVTLRCDPISSHATLYWYQQALGQGPEFLTYFNYEAQPDKSGLPSDRFSAERPEGSISTLTIQRTEQRDSAMYRCASSPEGEPFLEQFFGPGTRLTVL.

The chain is built from TRBV6-1 and TRBJ1-5; TRBD1 matches at 9 bases. The V gene end was trimmed by 0 bases and the J gene end by 3 bases; junction bases not matched to a gene: 3. CDR3 length: 16 residues. The V gene's germline CDR1 is MNHNS and CDR2 SASEGT. The CDR3 DNA reads TGTGCCAGCAGTGAAGCGACAGGGGGAACCAATCAGCCCCAGCATTTT. Translating it yields CASSEATGGTNQPQHF.

The CDR3 protein is CATSLSPVSNQPQHF. CDR3 DNA sequence: TGTGCCACCAGTTTGTCCCCTGTTAGCAATCAGCCCCAGCATTTT. The chain recombines TRBV15 with TRBJ1-5; no clear D. The CDR3 is 15 residues long. Trimming shortened V by 6 bases and J by 0 bases, and 12 bases separated the two germline ends. Germline values: CDR1 LNHNV, CDR2 YYDKDF (reference sequence).

This sequence joins TRBV9 and TRBJ1-1; 9 bases are shared with TRBD1. The CDR3 covers 15 residues. The germline V gene encodes CDR1 SGDLS and CDR2 YYNGEE. Germline trimming cut 4 bases from V and 0 bases from J; bases unmatched to any gene: 4. CDR3 region: CASSSGQGLNTEAFF. CDR3 in DNA: TGTGCCAGCAGCTCCGGACAGGGGCTGAACACTGAAGCTTTCTTT.

The chain carries TRBV28 and TRBJ1-1, with 7 bases identical to TRBD1. The CDR3 has 14 residues. V was pared by 5 bases and J by 4 bases, with 7 bases of the junction left unmatched. The germline gives CDR1 MDHEN, CDR2 SYDVKM. DNA for the CDR3: TGTGCCAGCAGTCTCGGGCACAGGGGCACTGAAGCTTTCTTT. Amino acid sequence: CASSLGHRGTEAFF.

V usage is TRBV5-6 and J usage is TRBJ2-2, with 9 bases aligning to TRBD1. The CDR3 contains 18 residues. Trimming cost V 3 bases and J 5 bases; bases outside gene matches: 14. Germline CDR1 and CDR2: SGHDT and YYEEEE. The chain's CDR3 is CASSWDVRDRARTGELFF. The CDR3 nucleotides read TGTGCCAGCAGCTGGGACGTTCGGGACAGGGCGAGGACCGGGGAGCTGTTTTTT. Supplemented by reference TRBV5-6 and TRBJ2-2, the full variable domain reads DAGVTQSPTHLIKTRGQQVTLRCSPKSGHDTVSWYQQALGQGPQFIFQYYEEEERQRGNFPDRFSGHQFPNYSSELNVNALLLGDSALYLCASSWDVRDRARTGELFFGEGSRLTVL.

This rearrangement joins TRBV11-2 to TRBJ2-5, with TRBD1 identical over 10 bases. Trimming took 5 bases from V and 0 from J; bases not matched to a gene: 6. This CDR3 is built from 16 residues. Per the germline V gene, CDR1 is SGHAT and CDR2 is FQNNGV. CDR3 loop: CASSRTGGQYQETQYF. Written as DNA, the CDR3 is TGTGCCAGCAGCCGGACAGGGGGTCAGTACCAAGAGACCCAGTACTTC.

The chain is built from TRBV7-2 and TRBJ2-1, with 10 bases that match TRBD2. The CDR3 is 15 residues long. The germline gives CDR1 SGHTA, CDR2 FQGNSA. V gave up 6 bases and J gave up 6 bases; unmatched junction bases: 8. The CDR3 DNA reads TGTGCCAGCAGGGGCCTAGCGGGAGCATCCAATGAGCAGTTCTTC. Its translation is CASRGLAGASNEQFF.

The rearrangement links TRBV29-1 to TRBJ2-7, with a possible D match to TRBD2 (5 bases). The CDR3 is made up of 13 amino acids. V was shortened by 0 bases and J by 0 bases, with 6 bases between the two germline ends. CDR1 and CDR2 (germline): SQVTM, ANQGSEA. The CDR3 DNA is TGCAGCGTTGAAGATGGGAGCTCCTACGAGCAGTACTTC. This translates into CSVEDGSSYEQYF.

This chain joins TRBV27 and TRBJ2-1, with a tentative D call TRBD2 (6 bases). The CDR3 runs to 14 residues. V was cut by 5 bases and J by 8 bases, with 16 bases left in between. Germline V CDR1 and CDR2: MNHEY, SMNVEV (reference sequence). CDR3 region: CASSLAEREYEQFF. The CDR3 DNA sequence: TGTGCCAGCAGTCTCGCGGAACGGGAGTATGAGCAGTTCTTC.

The chain uses TRBV7-8 and TRBJ2-7, with D possibly being TRBD1 (5 bases). CDR1 is SGHVS and CDR2 is FQNEAQ in the germline V gene. Between the trimmed V and J ends, which lost 5 bases and 4 bases, there was a span of 18 bases. The CDR3 is made up of 15 amino acids. In DNA form, the CDR3 reads TGTGCCAGCAGCATGCAGGGTTTATTTTCGTACGAGCAGTACTTC. Residues: CASSMQGLFSYEQYF. Variable domain in full (rest from reference TRBV7-8 and TRBJ2-7): GAGVSQSPRYKVAKRGQDVALRCDPISGHVSLFWYQQALGQGPEFLTYFQNEAQLDKSGLPSDRFFAERPEGSVSTLKIQRTQQEDSAVYLCASSMQGLFSYEQYFGPGTRLTVT.

The gene calls are TRBV19 and TRBJ1-2; 9 bases are a match to TRBD1. The germline CDR1 and CDR2 sequences are LNHDA and SQIVND (reference sequence). The CDR3 runs 16 residues. V was clipped by 3 bases and J by 7 bases; unmatched bases: 12. The CDR3 DNA reads TGTGCCAGTAGTATCCTAATTCCGGGACAGGGTCTTGGCTACACCTTC. It yields the protein CASSILIPGQGLGYTF.

The chain links TRBV3-1 (or the pseudogene TRBV3-2) to TRBJ1-4, with D unclear. The CDR3 runs to 15 residues. Germline V gene data show CDR1 as LGHDT and CDR2 as YNNKEL (reference sequence). The V end was cut by 0 bases, the J end by 6 bases, with 11 bases between. The CDR3 sequence is CASSQDSGSHEKLFF. The CDR3 DNA reads as TGTGCCAGCAGCCAAGACTCCGGGTCTCATGAAAAACTGTTTTTT.

The table lists this clone with a few counts. V usage is TRBV6-5 and J usage is TRBJ2-1; a possible D gene is TRBD2 (5 bases). Germline CDR1 is MNHEY and CDR2 is SVGAGI. Trimming shortened V by 0 bases and J by 2 bases, and 11 bases separated the two germline ends. The CDR3 sequence is 16 residues long. CDR3 nucleotides: TGTGCCAGCAGTTACTCCCCAGCGGAGACCTACAATGAGCAGTTCTTC. It translates to CASSYSPAETYNEQFF.

The chain joins TRBV10-3 to TRBJ2-5; TRBD2 might be the D (5 bases). Germline V gene lookup returns CDR1 ENHRY and CDR2 SYGVKD. V lost 9 bases to trimming and J lost 0 bases, with 17 bases between them. The CDR3 loop spans 15 amino acids. The CDR3: CAIRDSAVYQETQYF. CDR3 bases: TGTGCCATTCGAGATTCAGCGGTATACCAAGAGACCCAGTACTTC.

The CDR3 nucleotides read TGTGCCAGCAGCACGAACGGGGTCCGAGAGACCCAGTACTTC. Translation: CASSTNGVRETQYF. This chain links TRBV7-2 with TRBJ2-5; perhaps TRBD2 as D (5 bases). Trimming pared 5 bases from V and 4 bases from J, leaving 14 bases between. There are 14 residues in the CDR3. Germline V gene sequence: CDR1 SGHTA, CDR2 FQGNSA. Drawing the rest from reference TRBV7-2 and TRBJ2-5, the complete variable domain is GAGVSQSPSNKVTEKGKDVELRCDPISGHTALYWYRQSLGQGLEFLIYFQGNSAPDKSGLPSDRFSAERTGGSVSTLTIQRTQQEDSAVYLCASSTNGVRETQYFGPGTRLLVL.

This clone was detected only once. The rearrangement uses TRBV6-5 and TRBJ1-2; 9 positions agree with TRBD1. Looked up from germline, CDR1 is MNHEY and CDR2 is SVGAGI. The CDR3 is 15 residues long. Trimming took 6 bases from V and 2 from J; bases not matched to a gene: 7. In DNA, the CDR3 is TGTGCCAGCAGAGCTACACAGGGGGCAAACTATGGCTACACCTTC. The encoded protein is CASRATQGANYGYTF.

This clone occurred once. The chain recombines TRBV12-3 or TRBV12-4 with TRBJ2-5, with D unclear. The CDR3 spans 11 residues. Trimming cost V 10 bases and J 5 bases, with 11 bases left between them. CDR3 in amino acids: CATAYRETQYF. The CDR3 bases are TGTGCCACCGCGTACCGTGAGACCCAGTACTTC.